This T cell receptor beta chain came from a study of beta chain features in type 1 diabetes (dated by TCRdb to 2016 to 2019). Some background on the complete study: Mean age, gender distribution, total cell number and subset yield did not differ between patients and healthy donors. Whereas all 30 or so donors provided naive and central memory subsets, regulatory and stem cell-like memory subsets were isolated from just 8 patients and roughly 8 healthy donors. The study compared the TCRB repertoires of sorted circulating CD4+ T cell subsets in recently diagnosed type 1 diabetes patients with those in matched healthy donors. Across all samples, some 110,000,000 sorted cells were examined, and cell number per subset correlated strongly with RNA yield. The paper as a whole reports these results and caveats: The naive, central memory and regulatory TCRB repertoires appeared to resemble one another more closely among patients than among healthy donors. Type 1 diabetes patients showed a moderate but significant shortening of TCRB CDR3 length in all four CD4+ subsets. Because cDNA rather than genomic DNA was sequenced, highly expressing activated cells could have been over-represented, although no difference in activation and CD3 levels was found between groups. Because small numbers of individuals were included in the HLA sub-analyses, any influence of HLA type on TCRB rearrangement was left unresolved. Shorter templates might have been favored by PCR, but patient and control samples were amplified and corrected together, so both groups would have been affected equally by any skew. Fewer insertions and more nucleotide deletions at VDJ recombination sites were observed in patients with type 1 diabetes, implying thymic rearrangement abnormalities.

From the cysteine up to the phenylalanine, the CDR3 has a length of 15 residues. Here the CDR3 DNA is all that survives: 45 bases in frame from base 1. Sequences SGHAT (CDR1) and FQNNGV (CDR2) are obtained from the germline V gene. The germline V and J ends show losses of 6 bases and 6 bases respectively, and no gene match explains 10 bases of the junction. From each donor, a single peripheral blood sample of roughly 0.11 L on average was drawn into heparinised tubes. A BD FACSAria II and a panel including CD45RO, CCR7, CD25, CD127, CD95 and CD27 were used to sort naive, central memory, regulatory and stem cell-like memory CD4+ T cells. Every sorted population had a purity above 98%. PBMCs were isolated right away by Lymphoprep density gradient centrifugation and were stained directly, without culture. To minimize batch effects, samples were stained and sorted in pairs, one healthy donor with one patient per experiment.

This clone showed up just a few times. Its target antigen remains unknown. No base quality values were provided; no much bigger clone lies one nucleotide off. The entire isolated RNA was reverse transcribed using the High Capacity cDNA Reverse Transcription Kit, and thus expressed TCRB transcripts were sequenced. Naive, central memory and regulatory T cell samples underwent deep immunoSEQ sequencing, averaging around 3.7 million total reads per sample. Sorted cells were lysed in RLT buffer and RNA was extracted with DNase-treated RNeasy Micro or Mini kits, depending on cell number. To prevent cross-contamination, every cell subset was processed on its own, while patient and healthy donor samples were processed together. TCRB sequences were amplified from cDNA with the immunoSEQ multiplex PCR, producing 87-bp fragments spanning the CDR3 region. Sequencing of the amplicons was done on the Illumina HiSeq platform. As for the original processing: Synthetic template baselines were used to correct PCR bias computationally, reads within Hamming distance 2 were collapsed, and singletons that could not be merged were discarded. By aligning reads against IMGT, V, D and J genes, CDR3 length, and insertions or deletions at six rearrangement sites were assigned. Within each subset, clonotype counts were normalized to sorted cell number, after which true diversity and Gini coefficients were computed with the tcR R package. The overlap coefficient, calculated on TCRB nucleotide sequences, was used to quantify repertoire sharing. Out-of-frame TCRB sequences from naive cells were analyzed to stand in for the pre-selection repertoire. Held by TCRdb, this immuneACCESS table contains in-frame sequences only and omits some clones. Under half of the omission traces to an unresolved V gene where checked; the cause of the rest is unknown. Clone size and V and J calls were adopted from that table, with D and trimming inferred from the DNA. The sample records about 300,000 clones, 13% of which are singletons. The ten biggest clones cover 0.013% to 0.015% of the sample.

The TCR originated in a woman aged 18 to 35 with type 1 diabetes. Sequencing was performed on naive CD4+ T cells from blood. The sample's cell subset or site label, in plain terms: true naive CD4+ T cells. Recombination connected TRBV11-2 to TRBJ2-2, and 7 bases in between align with TRBD2. The CDR3 here reads CASRRPGLRSGELFF. The DNA sequence is as follows: TGTGCCAGCAGACGTCCGGGACTACGCTCCGGGGAGCTGTTTTTT.